The 15 T cell receptor beta chains below were found in one sample sequenced in a study of blood T cell repertoires in COVID-19. The method was immunoSEQ multiplex PCR; TCRdb's version includes in-frame clones alone and lacks a portion of them. The table shows around 280,000 clones, with 70% to 90% occurring only once. Material for sequencing was peripheral blood. Every receptor here comes from a woman aged 45-65 years with active or convalescent COVID-19.

V usage is TRBV6-4 and J usage is TRBJ2-2, with D possibly matching TRBD2 (5 bases). The CDR3 covers 14 residues. V lost 5 bases to trimming and J lost 2 bases, with 9 bases between them. Germline CDR1 is MRHNA and CDR2 is SNTAGT. The CDR3, as DNA: TGTGCCAGCAGTTGGACTTTTAACACCGGGGAGCTGTTTTTT. Protein sequence: CASSWTFNTGELFF.

V gene TRBV5-1 combines with J gene TRBJ1-1, with D tentatively TRBD1 (6 bases). The CDR3 contains 16 residues. In germline, CDR1 is SGHRS, CDR2 YFSETQ. Trimming took off 4 bases at V and 1 base at J, with 17 bases between the two ends. In DNA form, the CDR3 reads TGCGCCAGCAGCCCGACGACCGGGACAACGAACACTGAAGCTTTCTTT. Encoded protein: CASSPTTGTTNTEAFF.

J is TRBJ2-2 and V is TRBV5-1; possibly TRBD1 for D (5 bases). The V and J ends lost 2 bases and 7 bases respectively, with 18 bases between them. Germline values: CDR1 SGHRS, CDR2 YFSETQ. The CDR3 spans 16 residues. The DNA of the CDR3 is TGCGCCAGCAGCTTAATGGGGCAGGGCCCCATCGGGGAGCTGTTTTTT. Its protein is CASSLMGQGPIGELFF.

The V gene is TRBV24-1, the J gene TRBJ2-1; D uncertain. Germline CDR1 and CDR2: KGHDR and SFDVKD. The CDR3 is 15 residues long. V shed 0 bases and J shed 3 bases, with 8 bases lying between them. The CDR3 protein is CATSDLRGRYNEQFF. The CDR3 DNA reads TGTGCCACCAGTGATTTGCGAGGCCGCTACAATGAGCAGTTCTTC.

This clone was found once. V usage is TRBV29-1 and J usage is TRBJ2-1, with a possible D match to TRBD1 (5 bases). Deletions cut 3 bases from V and 8 bases from J, with 11 bases between. Germline values: CDR1 SQVTM, CDR2 ANQGSEA. The CDR3 contains 12 residues. The CDR3 coding sequence is TGCAGCGTTGAGTCAGGGTCGGATGAGCAGTTCTTC. This sequence encodes CSVESGSDEQFF.

The rearrangement joins TRBV5-1 to TRBJ2-3, with D possibly being TRBD1 (5 bases). The CDR3 totals 15 residues. Trimming removed 4 bases from V and 2 bases from J, with 14 bases in between. Germline CDR1 and CDR2: SGHRS and YFSETQ. Here the CDR3 reads CASSPDIGATDTQYF. CDR3 in DNA: TGCGCCAGCAGCCCGGATATTGGGGCCACAGATACGCAGTATTTT.

The sample holds one count of this clone. The rearrangement uses TRBV5-1 and TRBJ1-1, with D uncertain. V was shortened by 0 bases and J by 7 bases, with 13 bases between the two germline ends. CDR1 and CDR2 from the germline V gene are SGHRS and YFSETQ. The CDR3 is made up of 14 amino acids. The chain's CDR3 is CASSLVSGGDEAFF. The CDR3 coding sequence is TGCGCCAGCAGCTTGGTATCCGGAGGAGATGAAGCTTTCTTT. The full variable domain, with the rest looked up from reference TRBV5-1 and TRBJ1-1, is KAGVTQTPRYLIKTRGQQVTLSCSPISGHRSVSWYQQTPGQGLQFLFEYFSETQRNKGNFPGRFSGRQFSNSRSEMNVSTLELGDSALYLCASSLVSGGDEAFFGQGTRLTVV.

V usage is TRBV7-3 and J usage is TRBJ2-1, with D possibly matching TRBD2 (5 bases). Germline assignment: CDR1 SGHTA and CDR2 FQGTGA. Trimming shortened V by 0 bases and J by 9 bases, and 12 bases separated the two germline ends. The CDR3 consists of 14 residues. The CDR3 DNA reads TGTGCCAGCAGCTTAACCGCAGGAGGCGGTGAGCAGTTCTTC. Protein: CASSLTAGGGEQFF.

This clone appeared once. CDR3 amino acids: CASSRTSGRGGSYNEQFF. In DNA form, the CDR3 reads TGTGCCAGCAGTCGGACTAGCGGGAGGGGGGGATCCTACAATGAGCAGTTCTTC. V and J are TRBV28 and TRBJ2-1; 15 bases are a match to TRBD2. CDR3 length: 18 amino acids. The trim removed 5 bases at V and 1 base at J, leaving 6 bases unmatched. In germline, CDR1 is MDHEN, CDR2 SYDVKM.

The chain uses TRBV24-1 and TRBJ2-1; D unclear. V shed 5 bases and J shed 0 bases, with 7 bases lying between them. CDR3 length equals 14 residues. The V gene's germline CDR1 is KGHDR and CDR2 SFDVKD. The CDR3 DNA sequence: TGTGCCACCAGTGGACTGAGCTCCTACAATGAGCAGTTCTTC. Protein product: CATSGLSSYNEQFF.

The chain recombines TRBV5-6 with TRBJ1-1; D possibly corresponds to TRBD1 (5 bases). Germline CDR1 and CDR2: SGHDT and YYEEEE. V was shortened by 6 bases and J by 3 bases, with 12 bases between the two germline ends. This CDR3 spans 13 amino acids. The CDR3 loop is CASTAGWDTEAFF. As DNA, the CDR3 is TGTGCCAGCACCGCAGGGTGGGACACTGAAGCTTTCTTT.

V gene TRBV5-6 combines with J gene TRBJ1-1; 7 positions agree with TRBD1. This CDR3 spans 15 amino acids. Germline V gene sequence: CDR1 SGHDT, CDR2 YYEEEE. V shed 4 bases and J 0 bases; nucleotides not matched to a gene: 6. CDR3 region: CASSRTGHMNTEAFF. The CDR3 bases are TGTGCCAGCAGCCGGACAGGCCACATGAACACTGAAGCTTTCTTT.

This clone was found once. The rearrangement links TRBV2 to TRBJ1-2, with D tentatively TRBD1 (6 bases). V was shortened by 8 bases and J by 5 bases, with 18 bases between the two germline ends. The CDR3 has 14 residues. Germline V gene lookup returns CDR1 SNHLY and CDR2 FYNNEI. CDR3 DNA: TGTGCCAGCTCCCTCGGGGGGGGGCCGTATGGCTACACCTTC. Protein: CASSLGGGPYGYTF.

DNA of the CDR3: TGTGCCAGCGCCGGGGTCTTGAACACTGAAGCTTTCTTT. Protein: CASAGVLNTEAFF. The chain has TRBV25-1 and TRBJ1-1, with no clear D. With 8 bases removed from V and 0 bases from J, the gap between germline ends came to 10 bases. Germline V gene data show CDR1 as MGHDK and CDR2 as SYGVNS. This CDR3 comprises 13 residues.

This chain uses TRBV23-1 with TRBJ1-2; 8 bases match TRBD1. TRBV23-1 is assigned to the ORF class and has an uncertain function. There are 13 residues in the CDR3. Trimming took 6 bases from V and 1 from J; bases not matched to a gene: 1. CDR3 in DNA: TGCGCCAGCAGACAGGGGGATAACTATGGCTACACCTTC. Amino acid sequence: CASRQGDNYGYTF.